These 28 T cell receptor beta chains came from one sample sequenced in a study of beta chain features in type 1 diabetes. All of the isolated RNA was reverse transcribed, so expressed TCRB transcripts were sequenced. Profiling relied on immunoSEQ multiplex PCR, and the TCRdb table lists in-frame clones only, not all of them. The sample shows over 600,000 clones, under 15% of them seen only once. The antigens for these receptors are not known. Study observations and caveats: Moderate yet significant TCRB CDR3 shortening was seen in Type 1 diabetes patients in all four CD4+ subsets.

What was sequenced was naive CD4+ T cells from blood. Every receptor here comes from a young man with type 1 diabetes.

This clone has a handful of counts. The chain uses TRBV7-2 and TRBJ2-7; D assignment may be TRBD1 or TRBD2 (5 bases each). The V gene lost 2 bases and the J gene lost 3 bases, with 14 bases spanning the gap. The CDR3 runs to 15 residues. Germline assignment: CDR1 SGHTA and CDR2 FQGNSA. CDR3 protein: CASSLRPGQSYEQYF. The CDR3 DNA sequence: TGTGCCAGCAGCTTACGGCCGGGGCAGAGCTACGAGCAGTACTTC.

This clone has only a few counts. The chain's CDR3 is CASSQVGLAANEQFF. The CDR3 DNA is TGCGCCAGCAGCCAAGTAGGGCTAGCGGCGAATGAGCAGTTCTTC. The genes are TRBV4-3 and TRBJ2-1; 7 positions agree with TRBD2. V lost 1 base to trimming and J lost 7 bases; unmatched junction nucleotides: 7. The V gene's germline CDR1 is LGHNA and CDR2 YSLEER. The CDR3 loop spans 15 amino acids.

Comment on this clone: This sample includes further DNA sequences coding for the same CDR3. The gene calls are TRBV9 and TRBJ2-5; tentatively, D is TRBD2 (5 bases). Looked up from germline, CDR1 is SGDLS and CDR2 is YYNGEE. Trimming left V 0 bases short and J 5 bases short, with 8 bases between. This CDR3 has 13 amino acids. CDR3: CASSVDGGETQYF. Here the CDR3 DNA reads TGTGCCAGCAGCGTAGACGGCGGGGAGACCCAGTACTTC.

This clone showed up just a few times. This chain links TRBV10-3 with TRBJ2-5; no reliable D call. The germline V gene has CDR1 ENHRY and CDR2 SYGVKD. This CDR3 comprises 13 residues. Trimming removed 2 bases at V and 1 base at J, with 5 bases between. This CDR3 is CAISEHSQETQYF. CDR3 DNA sequence: TGTGCCATCAGTGAGCACAGCCAAGAGACCCAGTACTTC.

This clone was counted between two and nine times. This chain connects TRBV5-1 to TRBJ2-1; no definite D call. Germline-derived CDR1 and CDR2 are SGHRS and YFSETQ. Between the trimmed V and J ends, which lost 2 bases and 0 bases, there was a span of 6 bases. CDR3 length equals 14 residues. CDR3 protein: CASSLDGSYNEQFF. Here the CDR3 DNA reads TGCGCCAGCAGCTTAGACGGCTCCTACAATGAGCAGTTCTTC.

This chain uses TRBV23-1 with TRBJ2-7; 7 bases match TRBD1. TRBV23-1 falls under the ORF class, with uncertain function. V gave up 0 bases and J gave up 1 base; unmatched junction bases: 6. The CDR3 spans 16 residues. As DNA, the CDR3 is TGCGCCAGCAGTCAATCAGGGGGCGCCGTTTCCTACGAGCAGTACTTC. Its translation is CASSQSGGAVSYEQYF.

This clone was seen a few times. The sample carries other DNA sequences with the same CDR3. The CDR3 sequence is CASSVDGQGYNEQFF. In DNA form, the CDR3 reads TGTGCCAGCAGCGTAGATGGACAGGGCTACAATGAGCAGTTCTTC. The chain couples TRBV9 to TRBJ2-1; 8 bases are shared with TRBD1. Germline V gene sequence: CDR1 SGDLS, CDR2 YYNGEE. With V trimmed by 0 bases and J by 3 bases, 2 bases remained unmatched. This CDR3 is 15 amino acids long.

The chain employs TRBV6-5 and TRBJ1-4; 12 bases match TRBD1. The CDR3 covers 14 residues. The germline CDR1 and CDR2 sequences are MNHEY and SVGAGI. V trimming: 6 bases; J trimming: 8 bases; junction bases outside the gene matches: 4. This chain's CDR3 is CASRSGTGGEKLFF. DNA for the CDR3: TGTGCCAGCAGGTCCGGGACAGGGGGCGAAAAACTGTTTTTT.

CDR3 DNA: TGTGCGGTGCTCGGGGGGGGCCCGGCGTCAGATACGCAGTATTTT. Its translation is CAVLGGGPASDTQYF. The rearrangement uses TRBV7-9 and TRBJ2-3, with 8 positions matching TRBD2. This CDR3 comprises 15 residues. Germline V gene sequence: CDR1 SEHNR, CDR2 FQNEAQ (reference sequence).

The chain is built from TRBV5-6 and TRBJ1-5, with D unresolved. Germline V CDR1 and CDR2: SGHDT, YYEEEE. The CDR3 sequence is 13 residues long. V was pared by 4 bases and J by 10 bases, with 15 bases between. For the CDR3, the DNA is TGTGCCAGCAGCCTTACTTCAACTGAACCCCAGCATTTT. Its protein is CASSLTSTEPQHF.

The chain has TRBV5-6 and TRBJ1-6; 8 bases are a match to TRBD1. The CDR3 is 14 amino acids. V trimming: 4 bases; J trimming: 5 bases; junction bases outside the gene matches: 2. CDR1 and CDR2 (germline): SGHDT, YYEEEE. This CDR3 reads CASSRTGNNSPLHF. For the CDR3, the DNA is TGTGCCAGCAGCCGGACAGGGAATAATTCACCCCTCCACTTT.

This sequence joins TRBV4-2 and TRBJ1-3; D is perhaps TRBD1 (5 bases). V lost 3 bases and J lost 3, with 9 bases in between. Germline CDR1 and CDR2: LGHNA and YNFKEQ. The CDR3 spans 14 residues. The CDR3 nucleotides read TGTGCCAGCAGCCAGTCGGGACTTGGAAACACCATATATTTT. It is translated as CASSQSGLGNTIYF.

The chain couples TRBV5-4 to TRBJ2-6; maybe TRBD2 (5 bases). Trimming removed 7 bases at V and 0 bases at J, with 11 bases between. Germline values: CDR1 SGHNT, CDR2 YYREEE (reference sequence). The CDR3 length is 15 residues. The CDR3 sequence: CASRPGSSGANVLTF. CDR3 DNA: TGTGCCAGCCGCCCGGGGAGCTCTGGGGCCAACGTCCTGACTTTC.

V is TRBV18 and J is TRBJ1-6; 7 positions match TRBD1. This CDR3 region has 15 residues. The V gene end was trimmed by 0 bases and the J gene end by 7 bases; junction bases not matched to a gene: 3. Per the germline V gene, CDR1 is KGHSH and CDR2 is LQKENI. The CDR3 DNA follows: TGTGCCAGCTCACCACCGGGACAGCCGAATTCACCCCTCCACTTT. Translation: CASSPPGQPNSPLHF.

This clone has just a few counts. The gene calls are TRBV4-1 and TRBJ1-4; tentative D call: TRBD1 (5 bases). CDR3 size: 16 residues. Germline CDR1 reads MGHRA; CDR2 reads YSYEKL. Trimming stripped 3 bases from V and 0 bases from J, with 11 bases between. CDR3 nucleotides: TGCGCCAGCAGCCAGAAGGGGATCACAACTAATGAAAAACTGTTTTTT. Translation gives CASSQKGITTNEKLFF.

A few counts support this clone. The J gene is TRBJ2-7, the V gene TRBV5-4; 7 nucleotides line up with TRBD1. This CDR3 contains 14 residues. The ends lost 4 bases at V and 3 bases at J; junction bases unmatched: 7. The germline gives CDR1 SGHNT, CDR2 YYREEE (reference sequence). The CDR3 sequence is CASSTMTGLYEQYF. The CDR3 DNA sequence: TGTGCCAGCAGCACAATGACAGGGCTCTACGAGCAGTACTTC.

The chain uses TRBV2 and TRBJ2-7; 11 bases are shared with TRBD2. Germline CDR1 SNHLY, CDR2 FYNNEI. V shed 5 bases and J 3 bases; nucleotides not matched to a gene: 6. CDR3 length: 15 amino acids. The CDR3 sequence is CASSPLAGGLYEQYF. CDR3 nucleotides: TGTGCCAGCAGTCCGCTAGCGGGGGGTCTCTACGAGCAGTACTTC.

The gene calls are TRBV18 and TRBJ2-5, with 8 bases fitting TRBD1. This CDR3 has 14 amino acids. With V trimmed by 3 bases and J by 5 bases, 5 bases remained unmatched. CDR1 is KGHSH and CDR2 is LQKENI in the germline V gene. The CDR3 region is CASSPTAGGETQYF. In DNA form, the CDR3 reads TGTGCCAGCTCACCGACAGCAGGGGGCGAGACCCAGTACTTC.

The sample holds a few counts of this clone. The gene calls are TRBV4-2 and TRBJ2-1; no reliable D call. Germline CDR1 LGHNA, CDR2 YNFKEQ. The CDR3 covers 15 residues. V was pared by 0 bases and J by 0 bases, with 6 bases between. The CDR3, as DNA: TGTGCCAGCAGCCAAGAGGAAAGCTCCTACAATGAGCAGTTCTTC. This gives the protein CASSQEESSYNEQFF.

This clone appeared a few times. The chain couples TRBV27 to TRBJ1-1; 9 bases line up with TRBD1. Per the germline V gene, CDR1 is MNHEY and CDR2 is SMNVEV (reference sequence). The CDR3 contains 14 residues. With 4 bases clipped from V and 5 bases from J, the junction kept 5 bases outside the gene matches. The CDR3 DNA is TGTGCCAGCAGTTGGCGGGACAGGGAGACTGAAGCTTTCTTT. Its protein product is CASSWRDRETEAFF.

The chain links TRBV13 to TRBJ2-3, with 10 positions matching TRBD2. Germline assignment: CDR1 PRHDT and CDR2 FYEKMQ (reference sequence). The CDR3 is 18 amino acids. Unmatched junction bases numbered 9, after V lost 2 bases and J lost 1 base. CDR3 bases: TGTGCCAGCAGCTTACTTAGGCTAGCGGGGGCCGGCACAGATACGCAGTATTTT. This translates into CASSLLRLAGAGTDTQYF.

The chain is built from TRBV6-5 and TRBJ2-3; tentatively, D is TRBD1 or TRBD2 (6 bases each). CDR1 is MNHEY, CDR2 SVGAGI, per germline. V was clipped by 8 bases and J by 1 base, with 13 bases between them. CDR3 size: 14 residues. CDR3 protein: CASWRAGGTDTQYF. The CDR3 DNA reads as TGTGCCAGCTGGAGGGCAGGGGGCACAGATACGCAGTATTTT.

The chain links TRBV5-4 to TRBJ2-7; TRBD1 matches at 8 bases. With V trimmed by 5 bases and J by 3 bases, 4 bases remained unmatched. The germline CDR1 and CDR2 sequences are SGHNT and YYREEE (reference sequence). The CDR3 runs to 13 residues. The DNA for the CDR3 is TGTGCCAGCAGGAGGACAGGGAGCTACGAGCAGTACTTC. Its protein is CASRRTGSYEQYF.

Worth noting for this clone: Other nucleotide sequences from this sample produce the same CDR3. The chain uses TRBV29-1 and TRBJ1-1, with D perhaps TRBD1 (5 bases). From germline, CDR1 is SQVTM and CDR2 ANQGSEA. This CDR3 contains 12 residues. V was clipped by 6 bases and J by 1 base, with 9 bases between them. The CDR3 DNA is TGCAGCGTGGGGCGGGAGAACACTGAAGCTTTCTTT. It yields the protein CSVGRENTEAFF.

V is TRBV30 and J is TRBJ2-7; D may be TRBD1 (6 bases). Trimming removed 4 bases from V and 4 bases from J, with 11 bases in between. CDR1 and CDR2 (germline): GTSNPN, SVGIG (reference sequence). The CDR3 contains 12 residues. CDR3 sequence (DNA): TGTGCCTGGAAGGGGGTAGGGTACGAGCAGTACTTC. Protein sequence: CAWKGVGYEQYF.

In this sample, this clone turned up a few times. The rearrangement joins TRBV9 to TRBJ2-7; 7 nucleotides agree with TRBD1. Germline loops: CDR1 SGDLS, CDR2 YYNGEE. After removal of 3 bases from V and 4 bases from J, the junction contained 10 bases not matched to a gene. The CDR3 spans 15 residues. The CDR3 nucleotides read TGTGCCAGCAGCGAGGAGACAGGGCTTCGGTACGAGCAGTACTTC. Translating gives CASSEETGLRYEQYF.

This rearrangement joins TRBV18 to TRBJ2-1; TRBD1 agrees at 7 bases. In germline, CDR1 is KGHSH, CDR2 LQKENI. CDR3 length: 14 amino acids. With 3 bases clipped from V and 5 bases from J, the junction kept 4 bases outside the gene matches. The CDR3, as DNA: TGTGCCAGCTCACCTCAGACAGGGAACAATGAGCAGTTCTTC. Translating it yields CASSPQTGNNEQFF.

This chain uses TRBV29-1 with TRBJ1-5, with D possibly matching TRBD1 (5 bases). The germline V gene has CDR1 SQVTM and CDR2 ANQGSEA. CDR3 size: 16 residues. CDR3: CSVLSQGDYSNQPQHF. Here the CDR3 DNA reads TGCAGTGTGTTATCGCAGGGAGATTATAGCAATCAGCCCCAGCATTTT.